Below, 13 T cell receptor beta chains from the same sample are listed, as sequenced in a study of T cells in Graves' hyperthyroidism and ophthalmopathy. The investigators amplified TCR beta CDR3 regions from RNA transcripts. The HTBI set primed first-round TCR CDR3 RT-PCR. TCRdb re-called the multiplex PCR reads with MiXCR, one entry per CDR3 protein. The sample shows around 570,000 distinct CDR3 sequences, 15% to 20% of them seen only once. Sequences were obtained from blood. Receptors originate from a man aged 40-49 years with Graves' ophthalmopathy.

The chain has TRBV7-2 and TRBJ2-7; the match to TRBD1 covers 8 bases. Germline V gene lookup returns CDR1 SGHTA and CDR2 FQGNSA. The CDR3 spans 16 residues. V shed 4 bases and J 4 bases; nucleotides not matched to a gene: 12. The CDR3 spells CASSSTGTGHLYEQYF. CDR3 DNA sequence: TGTGCCAGCAGCTCCACCGGGACAGGTCACCTTTACGAGCAGTACTTC.

This clonotype occurred once. The chain joins TRBV4-3 to TRBJ2-1; 7 positions match TRBD2. CDR1 LGHNA and CDR2 YSLEER come from the germline V gene. Unmatched junction bases numbered 4, after V lost 0 bases and J lost 2 bases. The CDR3 is 16 residues long. The CDR3 coding sequence is TGCGCCAGCAGCCAAGAAGGTGGGAGGGCCTACAATGAGCAGTTCTTC. Amino acid sequence: CASSQEGGRAYNEQFF.

The CDR3 nucleotides read TGCAGCGTTGTAACAGGGAGAGAGACCCAGTACTTC. It is translated as CSVVTGRETQYF. The rearrangement joins TRBV29-1 to TRBJ2-5; D perhaps matches TRBD1 (6 bases). Germline V gene sequence: CDR1 SQVTM, CDR2 ANQGSEA. This CDR3 has 12 amino acids. Trimming cost V 4 bases and J 4 bases, with 10 bases left between them. Based on the CDR3 plus reference TRBV29-1 and TRBJ2-5, the full variable domain is SAVISQKPSRDICQRGTSLTIQCQVDSQVTMMFWYRQQPGQSLTLIATANQGSEATYESGFVIDKFPISRPNLTFSTLTVSNMSPEDSSIYLCSVVTGRETQYFGPGTRLLVL.

Of note for this clonotype: The germline gene is not matched at one end of the junction; a read error may be the cause. The V call is TRBV28, the J call TRBJ1-5; no reliable D call. The CDR3 spans 15 residues. The V gene's germline CDR1 is MDHEN and CDR2 SYDVKM. Written as DNA, the CDR3 is TGTGCCAGCAGTTTGGTGGGTACGAGCAATCAGCCCCAGCGTTTT. As protein: CASSLVGTSNQPQRF.

The rearrangement links TRBV6-1 to TRBJ1-2, with D hard to call. Trimming removed 5 bases from V and 3 bases from J, with 19 bases in between. CDR3 size: 16 residues. Germline assignment: CDR1 MNHNS and CDR2 SASEGT. The CDR3 region has the DNA TGTGCCAGCAGTCCCCCCTTCAGCACAGCAGACTATGGCTACACCTTC. Its protein product is CASSPPFSTADYGYTF.

The chain recombines TRBV19 with TRBJ1-1; 9 nucleotides match TRBD1. CDR1 is LNHDA and CDR2 is SQIVND in the germline V gene (reference sequence). CDR3 length: 16 amino acids. After removal of 5 bases from V and 4 bases from J, the junction contained 11 bases not matched to a gene. CDR3 loop: CASSPRTGAGGTEAFF. CDR3 in DNA: TGTGCCAGTAGTCCTAGGACAGGGGCCGGGGGCACTGAAGCTTTCTTT.

This clonotype was counted between two and nine times. The chain combines TRBV6-1 with TRBJ2-7; D ambiguous. Between the trimmed V and J ends, which lost 4 bases and 3 bases, there was a span of 10 bases. This CDR3 comprises 13 residues. Germline loops: CDR1 MNHNS, CDR2 SASEGT. This CDR3 is CASSVPEHYEQYF. CDR3 DNA sequence: TGTGCCAGCAGTGTACCAGAACACTACGAGCAGTACTTC.

This clonotype turned up a few times. The chain links TRBV20-1 to TRBJ2-7, with TRBD2 matching over 11 bases. V was pared by 4 bases and J by 2 bases, with 7 bases of the junction left unmatched. This CDR3 is 15 amino acids long. CDR1 is DFQATT, CDR2 SNEGSKA, per germline (reference sequence). The CDR3 DNA reads TGCAGTGCTACCGTAGCGGGGGGGAGTCCCTACGAGCAGTACTTC. This gives the protein CSATVAGGSPYEQYF.

This chain uses TRBV20-1 with TRBJ1-2, with a weak D call TRBD1 (5 bases). The V end lost 0 bases, the J end lost 4 bases, and 18 bases lay between the germline ends. Germline CDR1 reads DFQATT; CDR2 reads SNEGSKA (reference sequence). The CDR3 sequence is 16 residues long. CDR3 sequence reads: CSARDQWGRFTYGYTF. CDR3 nucleotide sequence: TGCAGTGCTAGAGATCAATGGGGCCGATTTACCTATGGCTACACCTTC.

This clonotype was seen many times. V gene TRBV3-1 combines with J gene TRBJ2-1, with unresolved D. The ends were cut back, 3 bases at V and 8 bases at J, with 8 bases in the middle. The CDR3 runs to 12 residues. Germline values: CDR1 LGHDT, CDR2 YNNKEL (reference sequence). CDR3 sequence (DNA): TGTGCCAGCAGCCATGGGGATTATGAGCAGTTCTTC. This gives the protein CASSHGDYEQFF.

This clonotype was seen ten or more times. The chain recombines TRBV11-2 with TRBJ2-5; tentatively, D is TRBD2 (6 bases). Trimming removed 5 bases from V and 5 bases from J, with 12 bases in between. The V gene's germline CDR1 is SGHAT and CDR2 FQNNGV. This CDR3 comprises 13 residues. CDR3 nucleotide sequence: TGTGCCAGCAGCCCGGGGAGGCGGGAGACCCAGTACTTC. This gives the protein CASSPGRRETQYF.

The chain carries TRBV18 and TRBJ2-1; D may be TRBD1 or TRBD2 (5 bases each). V gave up 4 bases and J gave up 5 bases, with 15 bases separating them. Looked up from germline, CDR1 is KGHSH and CDR2 is LQKENI. This CDR3 has 15 amino acids. The CDR3 reads CASSRVRGENNEQFF. The CDR3 DNA is TGTGCCAGCTCACGGGTTAGAGGGGAAAACAATGAGCAGTTCTTC.

This clonotype has a handful of counts. The rearrangement links TRBV7-2 to TRBJ1-2; D not certain. Deletions cut 2 bases from V and 7 bases from J, with 11 bases between. This CDR3 has 13 residues. Germline CDR1 SGHTA, CDR2 FQGNSA. CDR3 region: CASSLTHEGGYTF. In nucleotides, the CDR3 is TGTGCCAGCAGCTTAACCCACGAAGGTGGCTACACCTTC.